A single sample is the source of the 18 T cell receptor beta chains below, sequenced in a study of a mutant IDH1 vaccine in newly diagnosed glioma. Their antigens are not known. This sample's time point: week 5, during vaccination. Doses of 300 ug of mutant IDH1 20-mer peptide were given with topical imiquimod. Sequencing used immunoSEQ multiplex PCR; TCRdb keeps in-frame clones, though not all of them. The sample yields fewer than 100,000 clones, roughly 90% seen once. The starting material was PBMCs, obtained from a glioma patient whose treatment included an IDH1 peptide vaccine. These receptors were collected from a woman between 50 and 59 years old with glioma.

This clone appeared once. V is TRBV5-1 and J is TRBJ2-2; TRBD2 agrees at 14 bases. The CDR3 runs 17 residues. J was trimmed by 5 bases and V by 4 bases; bases with no gene match: 7. The V gene's germline CDR1 is SGHRS and CDR2 YFSETQ. This chain's CDR3 is CASSPGLAGARTGELFF. Written as DNA, the CDR3 is TGCGCCAGCAGCCCGGGACTAGCGGGAGCGCGGACCGGGGAGCTGTTTTTT. The full variable domain, in which reference TRBV5-1 and TRBJ2-2 provide the parts outside the CDR3, is KAGVTQTPRYLIKTRGQQVTLSCSPISGHRSVSWYQQTPGQGLQFLFEYFSETQRNKGNFPGRFSGRQFSNSRSEMNVSTLELGDSALYLCASSPGLAGARTGELFFGEGSRLTVL.

The J gene is TRBJ1-1, the V gene TRBV27; D not certain. Trimming shortened V by 4 bases and J by 1 base, and 10 bases separated the two germline ends. From germline, CDR1 is MNHEY and CDR2 SMNVEV (reference sequence). The CDR3 extends over 14 amino acids. The CDR3, as DNA: TGTGCCAGCAGTTCCGGATTTAGGAACACTGAAGCTTTCTTT. Amino acid sequence: CASSSGFRNTEAFF.

The chain links TRBV10-3 to TRBJ2-2; the D gene is possibly TRBD2 (6 bases). The CDR3 covers 15 residues. CDR1 and CDR2 from the germline V gene are ENHRY and SYGVKD. V was shortened by 4 bases and J by 5 bases, with 14 bases between the two germline ends. CDR3 sequence (DNA): TGTGCCATCAGTGTAACGGGAGAGAGAACCGGGGAGCTGTTTTTT. Translating it yields CAISVTGERTGELFF.

The J gene is TRBJ2-2, the V gene TRBV27, with a tentative D call TRBD2 (6 bases). The germline CDR1 and CDR2 sequences are MNHEY and SMNVEV (reference sequence). CDR3 length equals 15 residues. The V end was cut by 6 bases, the J end by 6 bases, with 17 bases between. This CDR3 reads CASSPSRRESGELFF. The CDR3 DNA reads TGTGCCAGCAGCCCAAGCCGGAGGGAGTCCGGGGAGCTGTTTTTT.

This chain links TRBV11-2 with TRBJ2-7; TRBD2 matches 9 bases. CDR3 length: 15 residues. The V gene's germline CDR1 is SGHAT and CDR2 FQNNGV. Trimming at V came to 5 bases and at J to 4 bases, leaving 9 bases not matched to a gene. The CDR3 region has the DNA TGTGCCAGCAGCCCCTGGGTGGCGGGAGGGTACGAGCAGTACTTC. Protein sequence: CASSPWVAGGYEQYF.

The rearrangement uses TRBV15 and TRBJ1-2; the D is unclear. The V end was cut by 1 base, the J end by 8 bases, with 17 bases between. This CDR3 has 15 residues. Germline CDR1 is LNHNV and CDR2 is YYDKDF (reference sequence). The CDR3, as DNA: TGTGCCACCAGCAGAGGGTTGGGGTACTCGGCCGGCTACACCTTC. This sequence encodes CATSRGLGYSAGYTF.

CDR3 bases: TGTGCCAGCACCTTGGGAAGGGGAGGCTACACCTTC. Residues: CASTLGRGGYTF. The chain uses TRBV6-1 and TRBJ1-2; TRBD1 might be the D (5 bases). CDR1 is MNHNS, CDR2 SASEGT, per germline. Between the trimmed V and J ends, which lost 7 bases and 8 bases, there was a span of 14 bases. The CDR3 has 12 residues.

CDR3 sequence (DNA): TGCAGTGCTCAGCAGGGCTATGGCTACACCTTC. Encoded protein: CSAQQGYGYTF. This chain links TRBV20-1 with TRBJ1-2, with a tentative D call TRBD1 (5 bases). This CDR3 spans 11 amino acids. CDR1 DFQATT and CDR2 SNEGSKA come from the germline V gene (reference sequence). V was trimmed by 5 bases and J by 4 bases, leaving 8 bases between them.

V gene TRBV4-1 combines with J gene TRBJ2-7, with TRBD2 as a possible D gene (5 bases). The CDR3 consists of 18 residues. Trimming took 1 base from V and 0 from J, leaving 19 bases between them. Germline CDR1 and CDR2: MGHRA and YSYEKL. The CDR3 reads CASSQGSVSTYSSYEQYF. The CDR3 bases are TGCGCCAGCAGCCAAGGTAGCGTCAGCACTTACAGCTCCTACGAGCAGTACTTC.

This chain links TRBV13 with TRBJ1-2, with a tentative D call TRBD1 (6 bases). Trimming pared 5 bases from V and 5 bases from J, leaving 12 bases between. Germline CDR1 and CDR2: PRHDT and FYEKMQ (reference sequence). The CDR3 consists of 13 residues. CDR3 amino acids: CASSLDRLYGYTF. The CDR3, as DNA: TGTGCCAGCAGCCTTGACAGGTTATATGGCTACACCTTC.

This chain links TRBV9 with TRBJ1-2; D might be TRBD1 (6 bases). Trimming cost V 4 bases and J 3 bases, with 16 bases left between them. The CDR3 has 15 residues. Germline V gives CDR1 SGDLS, CDR2 YYNGEE. The CDR3, as DNA: TGTGCCAGCAGCCTACGGGGGGCGCAGGACTATGGCTACACCTTC. Its protein is CASSLRGAQDYGYTF.

The chain links TRBV5-1 to TRBJ2-7, with D unclear. Looked up from germline, CDR1 is SGHRS and CDR2 is YFSETQ. V lost 4 bases and J lost 3, with 14 bases in between. The CDR3 contains 14 residues. The CDR3 loop is CASSPYARHYEQYF. DNA of the CDR3: TGCGCCAGCAGCCCTTATGCGCGCCACTACGAGCAGTACTTC.

The chain is built from TRBV15 and TRBJ2-3; the match to TRBD2 covers 7 bases. The CDR3 extends over 16 amino acids. Germline-derived CDR1 and CDR2 are LNHNV and YYDKDF (reference sequence). Trimming took 5 bases from V and 4 from J; bases not matched to a gene: 12. The CDR3 DNA reads as TGTGCCACCAGCGAGAGAACTAGCGCATCCCCAGATACGCAGTATTTT. This encodes CATSERTSASPDTQYF.

The V call is TRBV6-5, the J call TRBJ1-5; possibly TRBD1 for D (6 bases). The CDR3 consists of 13 residues. V was trimmed by 5 bases and J by 9 bases, leaving 14 bases between them. Germline values: CDR1 MNHEY, CDR2 SVGAGI. CDR3 in DNA: TGTGCCAGCAGTCGCATGAGGGACACGCCCCAGCATTTT. The encoded protein is CASSRMRDTPQHF.

The chain employs TRBV27 and TRBJ2-2; 7 nucleotides agree with TRBD1. CDR1 is MNHEY and CDR2 is SMNVEV in the germline V gene (reference sequence). The V gene end was trimmed by 6 bases and the J gene end by 4 bases; junction bases not matched to a gene: 8. This CDR3 has 15 residues. The CDR3 region has the DNA TGTGCCAGCAGAATGACAGGGAGAGTCACCGGGGAGCTGTTTTTT. Protein product: CASRMTGRVTGELFF.

This chain uses TRBV19 with TRBJ2-5; TRBD1 agrees at 12 bases. The CDR3 consists of 16 residues. The V and J ends lost 5 bases and 4 bases, in that order; junction bases with no gene match: 8. From germline, CDR1 is LNHDA and CDR2 SQIVND (reference sequence). CDR3: CASSHPGQGAGETQYF. In DNA, the CDR3 is TGTGCCAGTAGTCACCCGGGACAGGGGGCCGGAGAGACCCAGTACTTC.

The rearrangement links TRBV21-1 to TRBJ2-7; the table's D gene call, TRBD2, was not cross checked with the DNA. TRBV21-1 is noted as a pseudogene. The CDR3 spans 17 residues. The CDR3 loop reads CASSKAPCKGGVYEQYF. The DNA of the CDR3 is TGTGCCAGCAGCAAAGCTCCATGTAAAGGGGGGGTCTACGAGCAGTACTTC.

The genes are TRBV28 and TRBJ1-2, with D unresolved. The CDR3 sequence is 13 residues long. V was pared by 7 bases and J by 4 bases, with 13 bases between. CDR1 and CDR2 (germline): MDHEN, SYDVKM. This CDR3 reads CASIPGPSYGYTF. The CDR3 coding sequence is TGTGCCAGCATCCCGGGCCCCTCCTATGGCTACACCTTC.